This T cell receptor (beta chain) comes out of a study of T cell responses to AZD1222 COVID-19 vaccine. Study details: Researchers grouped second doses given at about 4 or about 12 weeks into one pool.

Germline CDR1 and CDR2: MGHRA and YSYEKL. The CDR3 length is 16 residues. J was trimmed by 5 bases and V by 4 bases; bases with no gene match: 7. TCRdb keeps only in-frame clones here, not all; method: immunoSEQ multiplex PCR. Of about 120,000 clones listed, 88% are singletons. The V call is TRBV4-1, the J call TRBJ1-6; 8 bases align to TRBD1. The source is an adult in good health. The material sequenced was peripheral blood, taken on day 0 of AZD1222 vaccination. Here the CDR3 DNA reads TGCGCCAGCAGCCTAGGGACAGGAGTAAATAATTCACCCCTCCACTTT. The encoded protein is CASSLGTGVNNSPLHF.